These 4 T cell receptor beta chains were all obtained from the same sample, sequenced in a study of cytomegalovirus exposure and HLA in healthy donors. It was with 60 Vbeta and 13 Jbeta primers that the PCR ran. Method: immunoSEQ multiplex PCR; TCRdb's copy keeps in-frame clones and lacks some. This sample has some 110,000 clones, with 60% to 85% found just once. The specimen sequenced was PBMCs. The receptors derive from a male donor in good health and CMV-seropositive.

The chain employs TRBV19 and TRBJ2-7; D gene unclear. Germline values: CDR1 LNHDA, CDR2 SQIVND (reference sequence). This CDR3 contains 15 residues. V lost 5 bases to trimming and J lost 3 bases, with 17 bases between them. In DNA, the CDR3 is TGTGCCAGTAGTCCAGGAAAGAGTCTCCACTACGAGCAGTACTTC. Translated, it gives CASSPGKSLHYEQYF.

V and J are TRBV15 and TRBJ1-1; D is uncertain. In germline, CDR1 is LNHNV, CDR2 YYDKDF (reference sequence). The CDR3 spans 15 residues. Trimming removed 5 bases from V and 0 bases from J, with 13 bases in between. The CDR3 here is CATSSSRGMNTEAFF. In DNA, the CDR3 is TGTGCCACCAGCTCAAGCCGGGGTATGAACACTGAAGCTTTCTTT.

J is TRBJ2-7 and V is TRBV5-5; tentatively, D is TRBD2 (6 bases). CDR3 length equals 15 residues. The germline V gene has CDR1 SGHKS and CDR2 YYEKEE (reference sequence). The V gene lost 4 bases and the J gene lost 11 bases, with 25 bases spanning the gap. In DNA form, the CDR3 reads TGTGCCAGCAGCCCCGGGATAGGACGGACTTGGGAGGAGTACTTC. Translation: CASSPGIGRTWEEYF.

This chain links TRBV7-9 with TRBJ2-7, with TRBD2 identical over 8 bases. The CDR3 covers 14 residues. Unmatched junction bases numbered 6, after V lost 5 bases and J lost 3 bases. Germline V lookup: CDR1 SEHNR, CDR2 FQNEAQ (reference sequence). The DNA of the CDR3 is TGTGCCAGCAGCGCGGGGGGCAGTCGCTACGAGCAGTACTTC. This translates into CASSAGGSRYEQYF.